The 10 T cell receptor beta chains below come from one sample, sequenced in a study of T cell changes during pregnancy in multiple sclerosis. Sequencing was performed with immunoSEQ multiplex PCR; in TCRdb, only in-frame clones are kept and a portion is missing. The sample contains tens of thousands of clones, 92% of which appear only once. Sequences were derived from CD4+ T cells from peripheral blood mononuclear cells, sampled after pregnancy. Receptor source: a female donor with multiple sclerosis, enrolled in a pregnancy study.

As regards this clone: The germline gene is not matched at one end of the junction; a read error may be the cause. As DNA, the CDR3 is TGTGCCAGCAGCTCGCCCGCGGATTTT. Protein: CASSSPADF. The V call is TRBV7-3, the J call TRBJ1-3; D remains ambiguous. The length of the CDR3 is 9 residues. Germline lookup yields CDR1 SGHTA and CDR2 FQGTGA.

This sequence joins TRBV4-2 and TRBJ2-7; no reliable D call. Looked up from germline, CDR1 is LGHNA and CDR2 is YNFKEQ. This CDR3 contains 17 residues. V lost 0 bases to trimming and J lost 3 bases, with 18 bases between them. The CDR3 sequence is CASSQDVSSAQNYEQYF. The CDR3 nucleotides read TGTGCCAGCAGCCAAGATGTTTCCAGCGCCCAGAACTACGAGCAGTACTTC.

The chain links TRBV18 to TRBJ1-1, with D uncertain. Trimming left V 4 bases short and J 0 bases short, with 12 bases between. Germline V CDR1 and CDR2: KGHSH, LQKENI. CDR3 length: 15 residues. CDR3 nucleotides: TGTGCCAGCTCACTCGCCGGGAGAGTGAACACTGAAGCTTTCTTT. It codes for CASSLAGRVNTEAFF.

The V gene is TRBV6-6, the J gene TRBJ2-3; perhaps TRBD2 as D (6 bases). In germline, CDR1 is MNHNY, CDR2 SVGAGI (reference sequence). Trimming left V 5 bases short and J 0 bases short, with 9 bases between. This CDR3 is built from 14 residues. The CDR3 region is CASSPRGSTDTQYF. CDR3 nucleotide sequence: TGTGCCAGCAGTCCCCGGGGGAGCACAGATACGCAGTATTTT.

There are a few counts of this clone. The chain employs TRBV7-9 and TRBJ1-3; D is possibly TRBD1 (5 bases). The CDR3 loop spans 14 amino acids. V was pared by 5 bases and J by 0 bases, with 8 bases between. Per germline, CDR1 SEHNR and CDR2 FQNEAQ (reference sequence). CDR3 DNA sequence: TGTGCCAGCAGCCTAAGGGGCTCTGGAAACACCATATATTTT. Protein product: CASSLRGSGNTIYF. The entire variable domain, with the rest obtained from reference TRBV7-9 and TRBJ1-3, is as follows: DTGVSQNPRHKITKRGQNVTFRCDPISEHNRLYWYRQTLGQGPEFLTYFQNEAQLEKSRLLSDRFSAERPKGSFSTLEIQRTEQGDSAMYLCASSLRGSGNTIYFGEGSWLTVV.

The chain carries TRBV5-5 and TRBJ1-1; 8 nucleotides line up with TRBD1. Germline V gene sequence: CDR1 SGHKS, CDR2 YYEKEE (reference sequence). CDR3 length equals 15 residues. The V and J ends lost 3 bases and 1 base, in that order; junction bases with no gene match: 5. CDR3 nucleotides: TGTGCCAGCAGCTCTCAGGGGGCAGGGAACACTGAAGCTTTCTTT. Encoded protein: CASSSQGAGNTEAFF.

The rearrangement joins TRBV18 to TRBJ2-3; D is possibly TRBD1 (6 bases). The CDR3 consists of 16 residues. V dropped 0 bases and J dropped 0 bases, with 10 bases sitting between them. Germline values: CDR1 KGHSH, CDR2 LQKENI. Here the CDR3 DNA reads TGTGCCAGCTCACCACCGCAGGGGCCTAGCACAGATACGCAGTATTTT. This encodes CASSPPQGPSTDTQYF.

The rearrangement uses TRBV7-2 and TRBJ2-5; 9 nucleotides match TRBD1. Germline V gene sequence: CDR1 SGHTA, CDR2 FQGNSA. J was trimmed by 5 bases and V by 1 base; bases with no gene match: 2. The length of the CDR3 is 14 residues. The CDR3 DNA follows: TGTGCCAGCAGCTTAGAGGGACAGGGCGAGACCCAGTACTTC. This translates into CASSLEGQGETQYF.

V gene TRBV29-1 combines with J gene TRBJ2-3; 9 bases align to TRBD1. The CDR3 extends over 13 amino acids. Per germline, CDR1 SQVTM and CDR2 ANQGSEA. V was pared by 6 bases and J by 2 bases, with 3 bases of the junction left unmatched. CDR3 region: CSVGQGLTDTQYF. As DNA, the CDR3 is TGCAGCGTGGGACAGGGCCTCACAGATACGCAGTATTTT.

The rearrangement uses TRBV10-3 and TRBJ2-1, with a weak D call TRBD2 (6 bases). From germline, CDR1 is ENHRY and CDR2 SYGVKD. Deletions cut 4 bases from V and 2 bases from J, with 9 bases between. The CDR3 is made up of 14 amino acids. Here the CDR3 DNA reads TGTGCCATCAGTGCGGCGGGGACCTACAATGAGCAGTTCTTC. Translation: CAISAAGTYNEQFF.